This T cell receptor beta chain emerged from a study of blood T cell repertoires in COVID-19. Overall study context: COVID-19 samples from acute and convalescent phases originated in the United States, Italy and Spain.

Generated by immunoSEQ multiplex PCR, the TCRdb table keeps only in-frame clones and is missing some. The sample holds more than 95,000 clones, around 89% seen once. With 4 bases clipped from V and 3 bases from J, the junction kept 10 bases outside the gene matches. Germline V CDR1 and CDR2: SGHRS, YFSETQ. The CDR3 is made up of 16 amino acids. The chain links TRBV5-1 to TRBJ2-3, with 8 bases aligning to TRBD2. The clonotype was recovered from a human donor in a cohort sampled during active COVID-19. The material sequenced was peripheral blood. The CDR3 DNA reads TGCGCCAGCAGCCCGGGACTAGTCGGGGCGACAGATACGCAGTATTTT. Translated, it gives CASSPGLVGATDTQYF.